The source of this T cell receptor beta chain is a study of shared clonotypes between healthy human individuals. Clones were read by immunoSEQ multiplex PCR, and TCRdb kept only the in-frame ones, dropping some. The repertoire consists of 450,000 to 700,000 clones, with nearly 97% occurring once and the leading ten covering about 0.11%. Findings and limits, study-wide: Sequencing of the sorted subsets was shown by rarefaction to be incomplete despite large depth.

CD45RO-negative cells were positively selected for CCR7, leaving out terminally differentiated effector memory CD45RA+ cells. With regard to this clone: Its cognate antigen is unknown.

Input material: naive CD8+ T cells sorted from blood. This sequence originates from a woman under 40 in good health.

CDR3 sequence: CASSSYAGAHYEQYF. The CDR3 DNA follows: TGTGCCAGCAGTTCCTATGCGGGAGCACACTACGAGCAGTACTTC. V gene TRBV27 combines with J gene TRBJ2-7; 7 nucleotides align to TRBD2. Germline assignment: CDR1 MNHEY and CDR2 SMNVEV (reference sequence). Trimming removed 4 bases from V and 3 bases from J; junction bases left unmatched: 9. This CDR3 region has 15 residues.